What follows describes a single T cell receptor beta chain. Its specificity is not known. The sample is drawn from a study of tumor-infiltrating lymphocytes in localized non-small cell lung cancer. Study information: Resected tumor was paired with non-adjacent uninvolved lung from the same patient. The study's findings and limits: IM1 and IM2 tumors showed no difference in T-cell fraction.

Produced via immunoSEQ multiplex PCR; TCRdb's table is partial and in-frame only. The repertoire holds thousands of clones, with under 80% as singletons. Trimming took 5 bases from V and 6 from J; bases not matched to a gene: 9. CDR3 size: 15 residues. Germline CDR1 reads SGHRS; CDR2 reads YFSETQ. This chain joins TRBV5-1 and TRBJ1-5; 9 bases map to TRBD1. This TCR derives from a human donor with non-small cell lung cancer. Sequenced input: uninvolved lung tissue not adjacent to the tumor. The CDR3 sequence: CASRTGTGSVQPQHF. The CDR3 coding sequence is TGCGCCAGCAGGACCGGGACAGGGTCGGTTCAGCCCCAGCATTTT.